This TCR beta chain was identified during a study of T cells in Graves' hyperthyroidism and ophthalmopathy. In its sample, this clonotype was seen a few times. RNA transcripts served as the template for amplifying TCR beta CDR3 regions. The study used the HTBI primer set for a first-round RT-PCR of the TCR CDR3. One entry per CDR3 protein, called by TCRdb with MiXCR from the multiplex PCR reads. Counted here are a few hundred thousand distinct CDR3 sequences, 35% to 55% occurring once; the ten biggest clones make up about 8.2%. Germline CDR1 reads DFQATT; CDR2 reads SNEGSKA (reference sequence). The CDR3 loop spans 14 amino acids. V was shortened by 3 bases and J by 3 bases, with 14 bases between the two germline ends.

The rearrangement uses TRBV20-1 and TRBJ2-5, with D possibly TRBD2 on 6 matching bases. Input material: peripheral blood or thyroid tissue (not recorded which). The sequence derives from a woman under 30 with Graves' hyperthyroidism. As DNA, the CDR3 is TGCAGTGCTAGCGGACGTAGCGGTAAAGAGACCCAGTACTTC. Its protein product is CSASGRSGKETQYF.